This entry is about one T cell receptor (beta chain). This clone's antigen is unknown. Base qualities were left out, and no much larger clone turns up one base away. The data were taken from a study of graft-versus-host responses after intestinal transplantation (dated by TCRdb to about 2021). For the wider study: Recipients received multivisceral, liver-intestinal, or isolated intestinal transplants. Bulk TCR-beta CDR3 sequencing was used to track graft-versus-host and host-versus-graft alloreactive T cell clones in the graft, circulation and bone marrow after intestinal transplantation. Donor T cell macrochimerism was defined as a peak of at least 4% donor T cells among recipient peripheral blood mononuclear cells. Every recipient was given anti-thymocyte globulin induction, then maintenance tacrolimus and steroids for approximately 3 years. Rather than being sequenced by the commercial service, samples from three later patients were sequenced in-house on an Illumina MiSeq and processed with MiXCR. The cohort enrolled under 30 intestinal transplant recipients, one of whom was a retransplant, and 3 patients without pretransplant specimens were excluded. Alloreactive clones were identified by sequencing pre-transplant mixed lymphocyte reaction products and comparing these products with unstimulated pre-transplant donor and recipient T cells.

The library was built by means of the immunoSEQ multiplex PCR assay. For most patients, genomic DNA was isolated with the Qiagen DNeasy Blood and Tissue Kit and shipped frozen to Adaptive Biotechnologies for TCR sequencing. For most patients, high-throughput TCR-beta CDR3 sequencing of genomic DNA was performed by Adaptive Biotechnologies. As for how the authors treated the data: Adaptive's ImmunoSEQ software was the source of the TCR sequencing data for fewer than 20 patients, while a few other patients were processed with MiXCR and VDJtools. To correct CD4 versus CD8 sorting errors, sequences present in both subsets at a frequency ratio below 5:1 were removed. CDR3 nucleotide sequences shared between donor and recipient were removed because the origin of such sequences could not be assigned. To be classed as alloreactive, a clone needed at least 2-fold expansion over unstimulated cells and a minimum CFSE-low frequency of 0.002% (template counts) or 0.001% (read counts). Clones were considered mappable if detected in sequenced pre-transplant spleen, lymph node, or MLR CFSE-low populations of the donor or recipient. The cumulative frequency of alloreactive clones was calculated as a percentage of all sequences, weighted by copy number. The immuneACCESS repertoire file appears here via TCRdb, limited to in-frame rearrangements. These files lack a portion of the clones; in checked studies, under half of the deficit traces to unresolved V genes, and the cause of the others is not known. That table furnishes V, J and clone size, whereas the DNA furnished D and trimming. For this sample there are approximately 49,000 clones; roughly 90% appear just once. 0.62% of the sample lies in the top ten.

Taken with the paper, the label for time point translates to: cells obtained before transplantation from donor or recipient. CD3+CD4+ and CD3+CD8+ populations were FACS-sorted from unstimulated pre-transplant donor and recipient cells taken from spleen or lymph nodes. What the study reported, not specific to this receptor: The conclusions were limited by the relatively low number and heterogeneity of the intestinal transplant patients. In patients with donor T cell macrochimerism, the allografts had high GvH to HvG T cell clonal ratios. Early after transplant, peak levels of circulating GvH clones were associated with declines in HvG clones. GvH clones were detected in recipient bone marrow, and some of these GvH clones were observed earlier in ileal mucosa or blood, consistent with an intestinal mucosal origin.

As encoded in the germline V gene, CDR1 is KGHSH while CDR2 is LQKENI. V sheds 4 bases and J sheds 4 bases, leaving 8 bases between their ends. The CDR3 spans 13 residues, from the cysteine through the phenylalanine. The DNA shown is the 39-base CDR3, in frame from base 1. This TCR was sampled from a human donor who was the organ donor for an intestinal transplant. Sequenced here: unstimulated CD4+ T cells sorted from spleen or lymph node cells, sampled before transplant. The chain was built from TRBV18 and TRBJ2-1; perhaps TRBD2 is the D gene, with 6 bases matching. The nucleotide sequence reads TGTGCCAGCTCACGGGAGGAGTACAATGAGCAGTTCTTC. This encodes CASSREEYNEQFF. The full variable domain, with segments outside the CDR3 supplied by the reference TRBV18 and TRBJ2-1 proteins, appears as NAGVMQNPRHLVRRRGQEARLRCSPMKGHSHVYWYRQLPEEGLKFMVYLQKENIIDESGMPKERFSAEFPKEGPSILRIQQVVRGDSAAYFCASSREEYNEQFFGPGTRLTVL.